This T cell receptor beta chain was captured by sequencing in a study of T cells in Graves' hyperthyroidism and ophthalmopathy (dated by TCRdb to between 2019 and 2020). The study in broad terms: Peripheral blood samples were taken at initial diagnosis, before any treatment was given. To identify TCR V-J signatures that set the groups apart, the researchers used a discovery cohort of 100 patients, made up of roughly 40 with Graves' ophthalmopathy and around 58 with stable Graves' hyperthyroidism. Whether ophthalmopathy could be predicted prospectively was tested in an independent validation cohort made up of 18 to 20 hyperthyroidism patients plus 17 patients who later progressed to ophthalmopathy. For training and testing, the 100 or so patients in the discovery cohort were randomly divided in a 7:3 ratio. In addition, the study compared T-cell repertoires in thyroid tissue and in blood from roughly 6 Graves' hyperthyroidism patients. Following sampling, methimazole starting at 30 mg daily was given to hyperthyroidism patients, and high-dose intravenous methylprednisolone was given to ophthalmopathy patients. TCR Vbeta CDR3 sequencing of 135 peripheral blood samples (over 40 ophthalmopathy, approximately 80 hyperthyroidism and around 17 progressor patients) is reported in the paper.

In the germline V gene, CDR1 corresponds to LGHNA and CDR2 to YNFKEQ. The germline V end is reduced by 2 bases and the J end by 7 bases; junction bases left unmatched: 20. The CDR3 runs 22 residues from the cysteine to the phenylalanine. Only CDR3 DNA is held: 66 bases, read in frame from base 1. Graves' hyperthyroidism was defined as stable when no progression to ophthalmopathy occurred over 18 months of follow-up. The hyperthyroidism patients were between 18 and 65 years old and newly diagnosed, with a disease duration of less than 2 months. The study excluded patients with uncontrolled infections, other autoimmune diseases, pregnancy or lactation. Clinical symptoms, serum thyroxine and TRAb, thyroid ultrasound, and orbital computed tomography formed the basis for the diagnoses. Ficoll-Paque density gradient centrifugation was used to isolate PBMCs from about 9 ml of fresh peripheral blood. Trizol reagent was used to extract total RNA, and RNA quality was then checked on an Agilent 2100 Bioanalyzer.

Amplification of TCR beta CDR3 regions was carried out from RNA transcripts. A first-round RT-PCR of the TCR CDR3 used the HTBI primer set with the Qiagen OneStep RT-PCR kit. Libraries were constructed in a second round of multiplex PCR, after which size selection and purification were carried out. The libraries were sequenced on an Illumina HiSeq2000 using paired-end 100 bp reads. Processing in the source paper ran as follows. Raw data were processed with SOAPnuke, discarding reads with adapters, uncalled bases, mean Phred below 15, or no exact constant-primer or identifier match. COPE v1.2.5 was used to merge the high-quality paired reads, and each unique nucleotide sequence was defined as a clonotype. Clonotypes were aligned to IMGT TRBV, TRBD and TRBJ reference segments using MiTCR v1.1. Analysis was restricted to V-J combinations with a frequency above 0.0001, which covered roughly 99% of repertoires. A TCS score was defined as the ratio between F50 (clonal expansion) and ExV (chaos), using BLOSUM62-based TCRdist between CDR3 peptides within each V-J. Welch's t-statistics and random forest reduced around 550 V-J features to 10 to 15, which were used in a naive Bayes classifier (R e1071). TCRdb reanalyzed the raw reads on its own, using fastp at Q25 for trimming and MiXCR for clone calling, and kept in-frame beta chains. Each CDR3 protein appears once, grouped with its most common genes and DNA. TCRdb, not the authors, supplied the V and J calls. For this sample there are some 620,000 distinct CDR3 sequences; around 15% appear just once. Approximately 3.9% of the sample is held by the ten biggest clonotypes.

Overall study outcomes, separate from this receptor: A 13 V-J signature model separated ophthalmopathy from stable hyperthyroidism, with about 90% sensitivity and roughly 84% specificity in cross-validation and 80%/75% in testing. Sample size was not statistically predetermined, and blinding of investigators to group allocation was not performed. Most expanded thyroid clonotypes (frequency above 0.001) were also detected in blood, suggesting blood repertoires may reflect thyroid immune responses. In validation, the model predicted progression to ophthalmopathy a median of approximately 6.6 months before onset, with 65% to 71% sensitivity and 72.22% specificity.

Points on this clonotype: No cognate antigen has been identified for it. Per-nucleotide qualities are absent, and no much larger clonotype sits a single base away.

This sequence uses TRBV4-2 and TRBJ2-2; TRBD2 aligns with 15 central bases. This sequence originates from a young woman with Graves' hyperthyroidism. Input material: blood. The CDR3 loop reads CASSQPAPTWTSGRAENGELFF. The nucleotide sequence reads TGTGCCAGCAGCCAACCCGCGCCAACCTGGACTAGCGGGAGGGCCGAGAACGGGGAGCTGTTTTTT.